The rows below give T cell receptor beta chains drawn from one sample of a study of shared clonotypes between healthy human individuals. Here immunoSEQ multiplex PCR was the method, and the copy in TCRdb shows in-frame clones only, minus some. The sample includes around 600,000 clones, about 95% seen only once; the top ten take 0.11%. Sequencing was performed on naive CD8+ T cells sorted from blood. Receptor source: a woman aged 30 to 39 in good health. Both conserved end residues are part of each CDR3. The D gene is left open where the match is weak.

J	D	V	CDR3
TRBJ1-4	TRBD1	TRBV2	CASTRDHRTGGEKLFF
TRBJ2-2	NA	TRBV4-1	CASSQGPSRNTGELFF
TRBJ1-5	NA	TRBV6-6	CASSPGPSNQPQHF
TRBJ1-2	NA	TRBV23-1	CASSQQGDGYTF
TRBJ2-3	TRBD2	TRBV27	CASSRPTGTSGKDTQYF
TRBJ2-1	NA	TRBV27	CASSLRTAYNEQFF
TRBJ2-7	TRBD2	TRBV28	CASSRRRGFNEQYF
TRBJ2-3	TRBD2	TRBV27	CASRIRGLAGDTDTQYF
TRBJ1-2	NA	TRBV5-5	CASRLGGGYGYTF
TRBJ1-1	TRBD1	TRBV7-9	CASSEGQGAVNTEAFF
NA	TRBD1	TRBV4-1	CASSSPGQATYEQYF
TRBJ2-7	NA	TRBV7-9	CASSLDLNIPTYEQYF
TRBJ2-7	NA	TRBV27	CASSLRSYEQYF
TRBJ2-7	TRBD2	TRBV15	CATSPSGRGYEQYF
TRBJ2-7	NA	TRBV7-2	CASSSYSYEQYF
TRBJ2-7	TRBD2	TRBV4-1	CASSLSTSGAYEQYF
TRBJ2-7	TRBD2	TRBV13	CASSSSLTSGNSYEQYF
TRBJ2-7	NA	TRBV7-9	CASSANPTYEQYF
TRBJ1-2	NA	TRBV27	CASRPLGNYGYTF
TRBJ1-1	NA	TRBV7-9	CASSPPEEAFF
TRBJ2-7	TRBD1	TRBV6-5	CASSLGQGGYEQYF
TRBJ2-7	TRBD2	TRBV4-1	CASSHPSGTGDEQYF
TRBJ2-1	TRBD2	TRBV5-6	CASSVSSGGYNEQFF
TRBJ2-7	NA	TRBV7-9	CASSFTGTVEQYF
TRBJ2-7	NA	TRBV29-1	CSVYAWGNPYEQYF
TRBJ2-7	NA	TRBV7-9	CASSLGDFKYYEQYF
TRBJ2-5	NA	TRBV21-1	CASSPWRIRTRIGTQYF